Here is one TCR beta chain with its context. The germline CDR1 and CDR2 sequences are SGDLS and YYNGEE. The CDR3 contains 15 residues. V lost 0 bases and J lost 5; bases outside the gene matches: 5. The data were produced by immunoSEQ multiplex PCR, yet TCRdb's version contains in-frame clones alone and is incomplete. The repertoire holds 13,000 or so clones, about 85% seen once, with 3.7% in the top ten. The data belong to a study of T cell repertoires in ileal Crohn's disease. V usage is TRBV9 and J usage is TRBJ2-1, with 7 bases that match TRBD2. This receptor was taken from an adult with Crohn's disease. The sequenced sample was ileal tissue. This CDR3 is CASSVASGSHNEQFF. The CDR3, as DNA: TGTGCCAGCAGCGTAGCTAGCGGATCACACAATGAGCAGTTCTTC.